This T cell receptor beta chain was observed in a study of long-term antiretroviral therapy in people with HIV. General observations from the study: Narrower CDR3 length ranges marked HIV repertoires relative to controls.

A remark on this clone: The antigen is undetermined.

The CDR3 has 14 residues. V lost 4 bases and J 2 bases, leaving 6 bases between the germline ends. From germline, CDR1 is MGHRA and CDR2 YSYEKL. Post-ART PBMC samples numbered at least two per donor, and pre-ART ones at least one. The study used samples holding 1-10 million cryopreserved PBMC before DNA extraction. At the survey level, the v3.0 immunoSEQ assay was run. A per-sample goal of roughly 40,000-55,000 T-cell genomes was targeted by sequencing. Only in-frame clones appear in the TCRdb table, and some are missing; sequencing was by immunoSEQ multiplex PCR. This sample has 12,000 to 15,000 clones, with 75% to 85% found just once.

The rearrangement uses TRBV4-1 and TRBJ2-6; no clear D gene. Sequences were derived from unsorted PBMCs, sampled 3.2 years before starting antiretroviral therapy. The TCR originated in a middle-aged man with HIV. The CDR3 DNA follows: TGCGCCAGCAGCCTGCCCGCTGGGGCCAACGTCCTGACTTTC. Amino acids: CASSLPAGANVLTF.